The 2 T cell receptor beta chains below come from one sample, sequenced in a study of control samples from healthy donors and cancer patients. Sequenced by immunoSEQ multiplex PCR; TCRdb stores in-frame clones only, minus some. The table includes roughly 130,000 clones, approximately 94% detected once. The sequencing input was PBMCs. The receptors were sampled from a man between 45 and 60 years old with head and neck cancer.

Only a few counts were recorded for this clone. The chain recombines TRBV21-1 with TRBJ2-2; the DNA was not used to check the table's D call, TRBD2. TRBV21-1 is a documented pseudogene. The CDR3 spans 19 residues. CDR3 DNA sequence: TGTGCCAGCAGCTGTACAGCTTCTACGCTAGCGGGGGGCACCGGGGAGCTGTTTTTT. It codes for CASSCTASTLAGGTGELFF.

The chain couples TRBV5-4 to TRBJ2-5; TRBD1 or TRBD2 may be the D gene (5 bases each). Trimming took 4 bases from V and 5 from J, leaving 12 bases between them. The CDR3 has 13 amino acids. Germline-derived CDR1 and CDR2 are SGHNT and YYREEE (reference sequence). The CDR3 nucleotides are TGTGCCAGCAGCCCTGGGACCATCGAGACCCAGTACTTC. Its translation: CASSPGTIETQYF.